This T cell receptor (beta chain) was recovered during a study of beta chain features in type 1 diabetes. Expressed TCRB transcripts were sequenced because the isolated RNA had all been reverse transcribed beforehand. Measured with immunoSEQ multiplex PCR; TCRdb has only the in-frame clones, and not every one. The repertoire includes some 900,000 clones, roughly 15% of them detected once, and around 0.02% sits in the top ten. This clone was detected only a few times. Germline V gene lookup returns CDR1 SEHNR and CDR2 FQNEAQ (reference sequence). V was shortened by 5 bases and J by 0 bases, with 19 bases between the two germline ends. The CDR3 spans 17 residues.

The sequence derives from a woman aged 18-29 years in good health. The specimen was naive CD4+ T cells from blood. This chain uses TRBV7-9 with TRBJ2-5; D might be TRBD2 (6 bases). DNA of the CDR3: TGTGCCAGCAGCCTGATGAAGCTAGCGACACACCAAGAGACCCAGTACTTC. Amino acid sequence: CASSLMKLATHQETQYF.